These 13 T cell receptor beta chains share one sample of origin, sequenced in a study of T cell responses to AZD1222 COVID-19 vaccine. Assay: immunoSEQ multiplex PCR; the TCRdb copy retains only in-frame clones and omits some. This repertoire shows about 160,000 clones, around 90% found once; its top ten account for 4% to 5.5%. Here the sequenced sample was peripheral blood, taken on day 0 of MenACWY control vaccination. These TCRs come from an adult in good health.

This chain uses TRBV28 with TRBJ1-2, with 9 positions matching TRBD1. This CDR3 contains 14 residues. V shed 5 bases, J shed 8 bases, and the junction held 9 bases outside the gene matches. Germline CDR1 and CDR2: MDHEN and SYDVKM. CDR3 DNA sequence: TGTGCCAGCAGTAGCCCACAGGGGGCGGGCGGCTACACCTTC. Translation: CASSSPQGAGGYTF.

This chain links TRBV28 with TRBJ2-7; a weak D match, TRBD2 (6 bases). The germline V and J ends were trimmed by 6 bases and 7 bases, with 13 bases remaining between them. Germline V CDR1 and CDR2: MDHEN, SYDVKM. CDR3 length: 12 amino acids. This CDR3 is CASRGGEEEQYF. CDR3 bases: TGTGCCAGCAGGGGCGGGGAGGAAGAGCAGTACTTC.

The chain has TRBV5-6 and TRBJ1-1, with D maybe TRBD1 (5 bases). Germline values: CDR1 SGHDT, CDR2 YYEEEE. The CDR3 has 15 residues. Trimming took 0 bases from V and 1 from J, leaving 10 bases between them. The CDR3 bases are TGTGCCAGCAGCTTGGTACAGGCCGGGAACACTGAAGCTTTCTTT. Its translation: CASSLVQAGNTEAFF.

The chain employs TRBV4-2 and TRBJ1-1; 7 bases line up with TRBD1. The CDR3 loop spans 14 amino acids. CDR1 is LGHNA and CDR2 is YNFKEQ in the germline V gene. V was pared by 5 bases and J by 8 bases, with 11 bases of the junction left unmatched. The CDR3 nucleotides read TGTGCCAGCAGCGAAAACAGGGGCTTGGTCGAAGCTTTCTTT. Translated, it gives CASSENRGLVEAFF.

This chain uses TRBV29-1 with TRBJ2-4; D call uncertain. The CDR3 extends over 13 amino acids. The germline V gene has CDR1 SQVTM and CDR2 ANQGSEA. The V and J ends lost 7 bases and 0 bases respectively, with 10 bases between them. The CDR3 is CSGLMKAKNIQYF. In nucleotides, the CDR3 is TGCAGCGGCCTTATGAAAGCCAAAAACATTCAGTACTTC.

The rearrangement links TRBV7-3 to TRBJ2-1, with 7 bases aligning to TRBD2. V shed 5 bases, J shed 8 bases, and the junction held 9 bases outside the gene matches. The CDR3 is 14 residues long. Germline CDR1 SGHTA, CDR2 FQGTGA. The CDR3 reads CASSPGRESDEQFF. CDR3 coding DNA: TGTGCCAGCAGCCCCGGGCGGGAGAGCGATGAGCAGTTCTTC.

The CDR3 bases are TGTGCCAGCAGTTTTTGGCAGGGGAATGGCTACACCTTC. It codes for CASSFWQGNGYTF. The chain recombines TRBV27 with TRBJ1-2; TRBD1 might be the D (6 bases). Trimming stripped 3 bases from V and 6 bases from J, with 11 bases between. The V gene's germline CDR1 is MNHEY and CDR2 SMNVEV (reference sequence). This CDR3 has 13 amino acids.

The chain links TRBV7-2 to TRBJ2-3, with D perhaps being TRBD1 or TRBD2 (5 bases each). The V gene lost 0 bases and the J gene lost 1 base, with 8 bases spanning the gap. This CDR3 spans 15 amino acids. The germline V gene has CDR1 SGHTA and CDR2 FQGNSA. This CDR3 is CASSLAWGRTDTQYF. CDR3 sequence (DNA): TGTGCCAGCAGCTTAGCATGGGGACGCACAGATACGCAGTATTTT.

This chain links TRBV2 with TRBJ1-5; D is uncertain. The V gene lost 2 bases and the J gene lost 3 bases, with 11 bases spanning the gap. CDR3 length: 15 residues. Germline values: CDR1 SNHLY, CDR2 FYNNEI. CDR3 bases: TGTGCCAGCAGTGAACGGAACCCGAACAATCAGCCCCAGCATTTT. Translation gives CASSERNPNNQPQHF. Full variable domain (rest looked up from reference TRBV2 and TRBJ1-5): EPEVTQTPSHQVTQMGQEVILRCVPISNHLYFYWYRQILGQKVEFLVSFYNNEISEKSEIFDDQFSVERPDGSNFTLKIRSTKLEDSAMYFCASSERNPNNQPQHFGDGTRLSIL.

This chain uses TRBV2 with TRBJ1-5; D remains unclear. Trimming shortened V by 5 bases and J by 7 bases, and 6 bases separated the two germline ends. Germline lookup yields CDR1 SNHLY and CDR2 FYNNEI. This CDR3 region has 11 residues. CDR3 residues: CASSLRQPQHF. The DNA of the CDR3 is TGTGCCAGCAGTCTAAGACAGCCCCAGCATTTT.

The chain recombines TRBV19 with TRBJ2-5; D remains unclear. The CDR3 consists of 14 residues. Germline V gene lookup returns CDR1 LNHDA and CDR2 SQIVND (reference sequence). Deletions cut 0 bases from V and 5 bases from J, with 10 bases between. CDR3 in DNA: TGTGCCAGTAGTATAGATGGCGGCTCCGAGACCCAGTACTTC. It encodes CASSIDGGSETQYF.

The chain joins TRBV3-1 (or the pseudogene TRBV3-2) to TRBJ2-1; possible D gene TRBD1, 6 bases. CDR1 is LGHDT, CDR2 YNNKEL, per germline (reference sequence). V dropped 0 bases and J dropped 13 bases, with 13 bases sitting between them. The CDR3 loop spans 13 amino acids. In nucleotides, the CDR3 is TGTGCCAGCAGCCAAGATAGGGGGATTACACAGTTCTTC. Residues: CASSQDRGITQFF.

The J gene is TRBJ2-1, the V gene TRBV24-1; a possible D gene is TRBD1 (6 bases). Trimming cost V 1 base and J 4 bases, with 16 bases left between them. The CDR3 runs to 17 residues. Germline loops: CDR1 KGHDR, CDR2 SFDVKD. The CDR3 protein is CATSDFNSRTAYNEQFF. The CDR3 DNA reads TGTGCCACCAGTGATTTTAACAGCCGGACAGCATACAATGAGCAGTTCTTC.